The sequence of this T cell receptor (beta chain) was determined in a study of cytomegalovirus exposure and HLA in healthy donors. Study-wide results and limits: Association of 16,951 TCR beta sequences with HLA alleles was found at 0.05 false discovery rate in a later analysis.

On this clone: Its matching antigen is unknown.

Primers for the PCR totalled 60 Vbeta and 13 Jbeta. In the study's own analysis: Among the unique TCR beta chains that a later analysis counted, about 85 million in all, 10 million to 11 million were shared. Clones were sequenced by immunoSEQ multiplex PCR, and TCRdb holds only the in-frame ones, with some missing. V, J and clone size were drawn from that table, and D and trimming were deduced from the DNA. The data show about 140,000 clones, around 76% seen once. The CDR3 is 16 amino acids. V was clipped by 6 bases and J by 5 bases; unmatched bases: 9. Germline CDR1 reads MNHNY; CDR2 reads SVGAGI (reference sequence).

The source of this sequence is a man between 18 and 35 years old in good health and CMV-seronegative. J is TRBJ2-3 and V is TRBV6-6, with 12 bases that match TRBD1. Source material: PBMCs. For the CDR3, the DNA is TGTGCCAGCAGAGGCCCGGGACAGGGGGCAGGAGATACGCAGTATTTT. It specifies CASRGPGQGAGDTQYF.